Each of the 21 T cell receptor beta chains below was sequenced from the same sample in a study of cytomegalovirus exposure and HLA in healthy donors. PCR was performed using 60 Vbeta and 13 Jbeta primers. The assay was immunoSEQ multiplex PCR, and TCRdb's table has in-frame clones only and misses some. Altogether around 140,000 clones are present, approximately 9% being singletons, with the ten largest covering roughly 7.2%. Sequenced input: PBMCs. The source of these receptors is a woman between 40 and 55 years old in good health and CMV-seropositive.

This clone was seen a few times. The CDR3 is CATSEIRGHRTQYF. CDR3 DNA sequence: TGTGCCACTAGCGAAATCAGGGGACATCGAACGCAGTATTTT. J is TRBJ2-3 and V is TRBV15; D may be TRBD1 (6 bases). This CDR3 is built from 14 residues. CDR1 LNHNV and CDR2 YYDKDF come from the germline V gene (reference sequence). V shed 9 bases and J shed 9 bases, with 22 bases lying between them. Based on the CDR3 plus reference TRBV15 and TRBJ2-3, the full variable domain is DAMVIQNPRYQVTQFGKPVTLSCSQTLNHNVMYWYQQKSSQAPKLLFHYYDKDFNNEADTPDNFQSRRPNTSFCFLDIRSPGLGDTAMYLCATSEIRGHRTQYFGPGTRLTVL.

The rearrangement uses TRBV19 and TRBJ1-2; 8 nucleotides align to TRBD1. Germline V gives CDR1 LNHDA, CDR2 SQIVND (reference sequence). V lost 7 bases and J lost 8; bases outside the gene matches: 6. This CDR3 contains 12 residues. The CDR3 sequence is CASNQGAGGYTF. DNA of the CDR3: TGTGCCAGTAATCAGGGGGCTGGAGGCTACACCTTC. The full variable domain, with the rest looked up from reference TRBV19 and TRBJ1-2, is DGGITQSPKYLFRKEGQNVTLSCEQNLNHDAMYWYRQDPGQGLRLIYYSQIVNDFQKGDIAEGYSVSREKKESFPLTVTSAQKNPTAFYLCASNQGAGGYTFGSGTRLTVV.

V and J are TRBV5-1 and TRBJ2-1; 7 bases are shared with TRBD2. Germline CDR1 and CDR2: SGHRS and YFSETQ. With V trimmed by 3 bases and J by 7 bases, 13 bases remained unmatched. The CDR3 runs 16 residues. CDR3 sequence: CASSWPRDYSMNEQFF. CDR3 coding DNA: TGCGCCAGCAGCTGGCCCCGGGACTATAGTATGAATGAGCAGTTCTTC.

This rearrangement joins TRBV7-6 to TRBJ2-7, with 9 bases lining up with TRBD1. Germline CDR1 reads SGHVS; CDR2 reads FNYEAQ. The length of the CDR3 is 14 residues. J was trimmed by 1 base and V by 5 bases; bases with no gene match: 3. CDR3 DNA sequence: TGTGCCAGCAGCCGGACAGGGGAATCCTACGAGCAGTACTTC. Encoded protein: CASSRTGESYEQYF. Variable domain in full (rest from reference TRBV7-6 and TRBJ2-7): GAGVSQSPRYKVTKRGQDVALRCDPISGHVSLYWYRQALGQGPEFLTYFNYEAQQDKSGLPNDRFSAERPEGSISTLTIQRTEQRDSAMYRCASSRTGESYEQYFGPGTRLTVT.

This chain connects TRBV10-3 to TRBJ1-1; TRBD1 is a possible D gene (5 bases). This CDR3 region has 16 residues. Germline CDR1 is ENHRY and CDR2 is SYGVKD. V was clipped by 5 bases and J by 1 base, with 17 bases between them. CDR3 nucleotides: TGTGCCATCAGTCCCTTAATAGGGGTTGGGAACACTGAAGCTTTCTTT. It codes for CAISPLIGVGNTEAFF.

The CDR3 coding sequence is TGCGCCAGCAGCACATCAGGGGTCCTCACAGATACGCAGTATTTT. Translation: CASSTSGVLTDTQYF. This chain links TRBV5-1 with TRBJ2-3, with D perhaps TRBD1 (6 bases). The CDR3 sequence is 15 residues long. Trimming took 4 bases from V and 2 from J, leaving 14 bases between them. Per germline, CDR1 SGHRS and CDR2 YFSETQ.

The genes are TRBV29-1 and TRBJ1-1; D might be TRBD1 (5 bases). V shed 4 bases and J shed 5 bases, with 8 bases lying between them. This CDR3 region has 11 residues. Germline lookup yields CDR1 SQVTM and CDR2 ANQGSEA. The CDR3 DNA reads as TGCAGCGTTGCCAGGGTTACTGAAGCTTTCTTT. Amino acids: CSVARVTEAFF.

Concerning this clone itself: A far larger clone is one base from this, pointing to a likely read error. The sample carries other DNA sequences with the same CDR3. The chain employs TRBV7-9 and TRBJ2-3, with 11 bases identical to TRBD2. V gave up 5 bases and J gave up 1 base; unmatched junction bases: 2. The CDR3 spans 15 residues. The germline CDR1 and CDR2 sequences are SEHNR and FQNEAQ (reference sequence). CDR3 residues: CASSPLAGGTDTQYF. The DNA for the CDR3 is TGTGCCAGCAGCCCACTAGCGGGGGGCACAGATACGCAGTATTTT.

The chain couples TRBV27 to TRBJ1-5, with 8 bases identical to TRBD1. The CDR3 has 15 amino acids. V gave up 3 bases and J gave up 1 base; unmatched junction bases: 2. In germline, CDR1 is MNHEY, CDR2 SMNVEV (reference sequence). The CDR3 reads CASSLTGASNQPQHF. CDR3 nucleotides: TGTGCCAGCAGTTTGACAGGGGCCAGCAATCAGCCCCAGCATTTT.

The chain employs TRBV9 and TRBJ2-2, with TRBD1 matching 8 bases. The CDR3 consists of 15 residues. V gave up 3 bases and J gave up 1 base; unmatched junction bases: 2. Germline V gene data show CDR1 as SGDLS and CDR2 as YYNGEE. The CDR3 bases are TGTGCCAGCAGCGGACAGGGGTTGAACACCGGGGAGCTGTTTTTT. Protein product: CASSGQGLNTGELFF.

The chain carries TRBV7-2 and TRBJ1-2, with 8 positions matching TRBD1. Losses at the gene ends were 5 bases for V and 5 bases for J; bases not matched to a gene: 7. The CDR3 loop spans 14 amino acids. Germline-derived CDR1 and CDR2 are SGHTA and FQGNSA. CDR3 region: CASSTTGALYGYTF. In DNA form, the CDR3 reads TGTGCCAGCAGCACGACAGGGGCCCTGTATGGCTACACCTTC.

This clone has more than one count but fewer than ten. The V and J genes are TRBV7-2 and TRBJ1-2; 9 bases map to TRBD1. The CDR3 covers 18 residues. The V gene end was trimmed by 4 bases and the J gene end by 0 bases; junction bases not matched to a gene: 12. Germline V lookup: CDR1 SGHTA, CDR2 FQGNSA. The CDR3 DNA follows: TGTGCCAGCAGCTCAGAACCCGGCACAGGGGGCCCTAACTATGGCTACACCTTC. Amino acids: CASSSEPGTGGPNYGYTF. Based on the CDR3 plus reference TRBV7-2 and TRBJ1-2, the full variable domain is GAGVSQSPSNKVTEKGKDVELRCDPISGHTALYWYRQSLGQGLEFLIYFQGNSAPDKSGLPSDRFSAERTGGSVSTLTIQRTQQEDSAVYLCASSSEPGTGGPNYGYTFGSGTRLTVV.

CDR3 amino acids: CASSVGLAGGLTDTQYF. In DNA, the CDR3 is TGTGCCAGCAGCGTTGGGCTAGCGGGGGGCCTGACAGATACGCAGTATTTT. V gene TRBV9 combines with J gene TRBJ2-3; 11 positions match TRBD2. CDR1 and CDR2 from the germline V gene are SGDLS and YYNGEE. The CDR3 has 17 amino acids. J lost 3 bases, V lost 2 bases, and 8 bases had no gene match.

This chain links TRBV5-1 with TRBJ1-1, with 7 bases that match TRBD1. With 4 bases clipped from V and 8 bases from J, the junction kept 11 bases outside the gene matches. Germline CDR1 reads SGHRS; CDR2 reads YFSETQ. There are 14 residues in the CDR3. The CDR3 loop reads CASSPYGQDIEAFF. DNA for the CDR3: TGCGCCAGCAGCCCGTACGGACAGGATATAGAAGCTTTCTTT.

CDR3 in amino acids: CASRAGTAGGTDTQYF. The CDR3 DNA sequence: TGTGCCAGCAGGGCTGGGACGGCGGGGGGTACAGATACGCAGTATTTT. The chain joins TRBV7-8 to TRBJ2-3; TRBD2 agrees at 8 bases. Germline loops: CDR1 SGHVS, CDR2 FQNEAQ. The CDR3 loop spans 16 amino acids. J was trimmed by 3 bases and V by 6 bases; bases with no gene match: 11.

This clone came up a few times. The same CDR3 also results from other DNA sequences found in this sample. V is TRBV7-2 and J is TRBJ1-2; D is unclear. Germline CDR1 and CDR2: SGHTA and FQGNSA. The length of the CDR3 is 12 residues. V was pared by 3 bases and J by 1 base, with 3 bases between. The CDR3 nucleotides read TGTGCCAGCAGCTTTAATAACTATGGCTACACCTTC. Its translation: CASSFNNYGYTF.

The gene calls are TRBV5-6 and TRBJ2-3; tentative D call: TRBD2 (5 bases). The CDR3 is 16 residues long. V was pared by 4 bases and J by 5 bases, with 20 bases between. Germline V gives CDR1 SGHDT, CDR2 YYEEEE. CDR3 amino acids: CASSAPTSGLGDTQYF. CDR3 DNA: TGTGCCAGCAGCGCCCCCACTAGTGGGTTGGGAGATACGCAGTATTTT.

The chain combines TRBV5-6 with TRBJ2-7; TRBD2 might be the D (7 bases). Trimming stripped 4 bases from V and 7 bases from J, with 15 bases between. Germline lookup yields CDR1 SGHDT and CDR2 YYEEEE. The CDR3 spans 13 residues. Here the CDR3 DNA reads TGTGCCAGCAGCCCCCGGGGGGCCGGGGAGCAGTACTTC. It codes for CASSPRGAGEQYF. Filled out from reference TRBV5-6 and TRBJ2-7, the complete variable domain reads DAGVTQSPTHLIKTRGQQVTLRCSPKSGHDTVSWYQQALGQGPQFIFQYYEEEERQRGNFPDRFSGHQFPNYSSELNVNALLLGDSALYLCASSPRGAGEQYFGPGTRLTVT.

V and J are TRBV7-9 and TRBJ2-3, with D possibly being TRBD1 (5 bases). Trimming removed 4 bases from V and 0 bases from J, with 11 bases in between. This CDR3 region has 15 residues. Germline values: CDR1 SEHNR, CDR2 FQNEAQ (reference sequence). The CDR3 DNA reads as TGTGCCAGCAGCTCGGACACTGTGAGCACAGATACGCAGTATTTT. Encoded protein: CASSSDTVSTDTQYF. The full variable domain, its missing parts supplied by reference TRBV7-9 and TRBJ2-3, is DTGVSQNPRHKITKRGQNVTFRCDPISEHNRLYWYRQTLGQGPEFLTYFQNEAQLEKSRLLSDRFSAERPKGSFSTLEIQRTEQGDSAMYLCASSSDTVSTDTQYFGPGTRLTVL.

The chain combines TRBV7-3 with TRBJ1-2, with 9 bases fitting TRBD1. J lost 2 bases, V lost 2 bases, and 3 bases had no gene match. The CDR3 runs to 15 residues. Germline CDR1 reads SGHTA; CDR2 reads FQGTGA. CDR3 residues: CASSLGTGPNYGYTF. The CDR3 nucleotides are TGTGCCAGCAGCTTAGGGACAGGGCCGAACTATGGCTACACCTTC.

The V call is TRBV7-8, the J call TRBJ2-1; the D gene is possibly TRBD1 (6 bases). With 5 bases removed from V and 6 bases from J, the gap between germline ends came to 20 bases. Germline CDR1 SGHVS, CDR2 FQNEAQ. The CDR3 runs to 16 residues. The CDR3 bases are TGTGCCAGCAGCCAAAGGGGGAGCGAACGGGGCAATGAGCAGTTCTTC. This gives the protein CASSQRGSERGNEQFF.